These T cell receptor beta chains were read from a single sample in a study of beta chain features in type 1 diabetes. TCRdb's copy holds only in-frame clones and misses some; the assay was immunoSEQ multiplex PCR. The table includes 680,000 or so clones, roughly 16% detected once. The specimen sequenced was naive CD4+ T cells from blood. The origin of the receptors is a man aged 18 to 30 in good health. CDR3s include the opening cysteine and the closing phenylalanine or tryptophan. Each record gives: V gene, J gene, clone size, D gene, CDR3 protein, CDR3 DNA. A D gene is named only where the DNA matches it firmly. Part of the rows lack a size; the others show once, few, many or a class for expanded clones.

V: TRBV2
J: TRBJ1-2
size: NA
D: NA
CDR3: CASTPPPGGYTF
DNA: TGTGCCAGCACCCCACCCCCCGGGGGCTACACCTTC

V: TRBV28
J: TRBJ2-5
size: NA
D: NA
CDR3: CASSLRGGMQETQYF
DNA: TGTGCCAGCAGTTTAAGGGGCGGGATGCAAGAGACCCAGTACTTC

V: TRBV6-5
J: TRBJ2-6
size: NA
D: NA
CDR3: CASSYSYSGANVLTF
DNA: TGTGCCAGCAGTTACTCGTACTCTGGGGCCAACGTCCTGACTTTC

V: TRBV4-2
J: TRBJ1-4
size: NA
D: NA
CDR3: CASSQDGLLTNEKLFF
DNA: TGTGCCAGCAGCCAAGATGGGCTTTTGACTAATGAAAAACTGTTTTTT

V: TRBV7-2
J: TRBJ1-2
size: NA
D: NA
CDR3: CASSQIGMGGYTF
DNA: TGTGCCAGCAGCCAAATCGGGATGGGAGGCTACACCTTC

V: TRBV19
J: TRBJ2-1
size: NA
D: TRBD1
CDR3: CASSKDRGNYNEQFF
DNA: TGTGCCAGTAGTAAGGACAGGGGTAATTACAATGAGCAGTTCTTC

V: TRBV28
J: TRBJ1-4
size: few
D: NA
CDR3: CASSFMGRNEKLFF
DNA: TGTGCCAGCAGTTTTATGGGACGCAACGAAAAACTGTTTTTT

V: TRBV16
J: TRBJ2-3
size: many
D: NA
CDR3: CASSQQAGTDTQYF
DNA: TGTGCCAGCAGCCAACAAGCGGGCACAGATACGCAGTATTTT

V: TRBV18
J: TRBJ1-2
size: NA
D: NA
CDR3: CASSPLPGMGGYTF
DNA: TGTGCCAGCTCACCACTTCCGGGAATGGGCGGCTACACCTTC

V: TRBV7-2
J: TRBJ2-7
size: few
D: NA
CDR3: CASSPTVTYEQYF
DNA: TGTGCCAGCAGCCCCACTGTTACCTACGAGCAGTACTTC

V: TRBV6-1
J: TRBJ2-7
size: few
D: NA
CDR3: CASSPSRYEQYF
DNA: TGTGCCAGCAGTCCCTCCCGCTACGAGCAGTACTTC

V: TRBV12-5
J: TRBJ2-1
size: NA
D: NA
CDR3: CASAVGNYNEQFF
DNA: TGTGCTAGTGCTGTGGGGAATTACAATGAGCAGTTCTTC

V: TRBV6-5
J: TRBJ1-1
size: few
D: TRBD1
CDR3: CASSRNRGLNTEAFF
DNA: TGTGCCAGCAGCCGGAACAGGGGGTTGAACACTGAAGCTTTCTTT

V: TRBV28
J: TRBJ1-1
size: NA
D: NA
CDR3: CASWGDTEAFF
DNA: TGTGCCAGCTGGGGTGACACTGAAGCTTTCTTT

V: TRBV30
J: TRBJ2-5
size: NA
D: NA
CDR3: CASSPGVRETQYF
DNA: TGTGCCTCTTCACCGGGGGTCAGGGAGACCCAGTACTTC

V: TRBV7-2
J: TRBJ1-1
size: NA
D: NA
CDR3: CASSLDLGAAFF
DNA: TGTGCCAGCAGCTTAGACCTGGGAGCAGCTTTCTTT

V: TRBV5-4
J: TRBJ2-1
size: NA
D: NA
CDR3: CASSSDRPFYNEQFF
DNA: TGTGCCAGCAGCTCCGACAGACCCTTCTACAATGAGCAGTTCTTC

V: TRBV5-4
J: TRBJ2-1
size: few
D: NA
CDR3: CASSFQVNEQFF
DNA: TGTGCCAGCAGCTTTCAAGTCAATGAGCAGTTCTTC

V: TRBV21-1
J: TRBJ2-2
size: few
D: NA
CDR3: CASKMIGSGVRNTGELFF
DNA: TGTGCCAGCAAAATGATCGGTAGCGGGGTCCGGAACACCGGGGAGCTGTTTTTT

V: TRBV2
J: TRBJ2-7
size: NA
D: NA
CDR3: CASSGGSYEQYF
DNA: TGTGCCAGCAGTGGCGGATCCTACGAGCAGTACTTC

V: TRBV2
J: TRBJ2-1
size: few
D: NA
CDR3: CASSRGNEQFF
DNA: TGTGCCAGCAGCAGGGGAAATGAGCAGTTCTTC

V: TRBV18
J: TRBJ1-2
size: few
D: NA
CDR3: CASSPIADVSYGYTF
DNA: TGTGCCAGCTCACCTATCGCGGATGTAAGCTATGGCTACACCTTC

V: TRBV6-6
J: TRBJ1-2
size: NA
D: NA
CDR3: CASSYPGSYGYTF
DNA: TGTGCCAGCAGTTACCCGGGGAGTTATGGCTACACCTTC

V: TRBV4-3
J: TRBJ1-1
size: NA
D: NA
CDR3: CASSQDNRNTEAFF
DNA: TGCGCCAGCAGCCAAGATAATCGGAACACTGAAGCTTTCTTT

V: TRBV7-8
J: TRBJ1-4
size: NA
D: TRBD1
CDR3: CASSDRAGEKLFF
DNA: TGTGCCAGCAGCGACAGGGCTGGTGAAAAACTGTTTTTT

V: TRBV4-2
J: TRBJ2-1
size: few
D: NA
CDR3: CASGDPVRNYNEQFF
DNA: TGTGCCAGCGGGGACCCGGTCCGAAACTACAATGAGCAGTTCTTC

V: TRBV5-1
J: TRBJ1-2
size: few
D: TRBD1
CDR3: CASSLAGTGYGYTF
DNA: TGCGCCAGCAGCTTGGCCGGGACAGGCTATGGCTACACCTTC

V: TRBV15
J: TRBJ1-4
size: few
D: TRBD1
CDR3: CATSRSLDRGNEKLFF
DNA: TGTGCCACCAGCAGGTCTTTGGACAGGGGAAATGAAAAACTGTTTTTT

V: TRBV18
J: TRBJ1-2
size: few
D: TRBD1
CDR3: CASSTQGADYGYTF
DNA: TGTGCCAGCTCAACACAGGGGGCGGACTATGGCTACACCTTC

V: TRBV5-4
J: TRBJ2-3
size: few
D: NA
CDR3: CASSPSGVRTDTQYF
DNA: TGTGCCAGCAGCCCCTCAGGGGTACGCACAGATACGCAGTATTTT

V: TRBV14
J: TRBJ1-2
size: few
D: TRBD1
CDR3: CASSQEWVQGMCYGYTF
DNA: TGTGCCAGCAGCCAAGAATGGGTACAGGGGATGTGCTATGGCTACACCTTC